This T cell receptor beta chain was sequenced in a study of blood T cell repertoires in COVID-19 (dated by TCRdb to 2019 to 2021). Broadly, across the study: Samples from collaborators originated in the United States, Italy and Spain and spanned both the acute and convalescent phases of COVID-19. The prospective study material was composed of cDNA or gDNA derived from T cells, B-cell-depleted T cells, or PBMCs. The dataset comprised deeply sampled blood TCRbeta repertoires from subjects exposed to, actively infected with, or recovered from COVID-19. The repertoires were made available in a free public database intended to serve as a resource for research on the immune response to SARS-CoV-2. The samples were drawn from two sources: the first 160 participants of the ongoing ImmuneRACE study, and about 1,300 subjects contributed by 6 global collaborators. Sample metadata almost always included a de-identified subject ID, COVID-19 status, age in years and sex. HLA class I and class II types, where available, came from metadata supplied by the sample provider rather than from assay-based typing.

The immunoSEQ Assay, a bias-controlled multiplex PCR, was used to amplify TCRbeta CDR3 regions from genomic DNA. In the authors' own workflow: Within the assay, amplification of reference gene primers was used to estimate how many nucleated cells each sample contained. Sequence reads were collapsed and filtered to measure the absolute abundance of every unique TCRbeta CDR3 rearrangement. For each sample, productive Simpson clonality was calculated as the square root of Simpson's diversity index across productive rearrangements. TCRdb stores this immuneACCESS table with in-frame sequences only. Part of the clones is absent; in the studies checked, under half of the shortfall reflects unresolved V genes, and no reason is known for the rest. The DNA was the basis for D and trimming; V, J and clone size are from that table. Recorded for this sample are fewer than 250,000 clones; roughly four fifths of them occurred a single time. Of the sample, about 4.5% is held by the ten largest clones.

Remarks on this clone: What this receptor recognizes is not known. Per-base qualities were not stored, and no clone one base away is much larger.

Each collaborating institution followed its own protocols to collect whole blood in K2EDTA tubes. For TCRbeta analysis, collaborators shipped samples in one of three forms: frozen whole blood, isolated PBMCs, or DNA extracted from either of those sample types. General findings and caveats noted by the study authors: How much clinical and demographic metadata was included differed by source and by participant, and the metadata was provided uncurated.

What was sequenced was peripheral blood. The source is a woman in her 70s with acute or convalescent COVID-19.

The CDR3 amino acid sequence is: CAWSVLMTGSNSPLHF. The sequenced DNA is TGTGCCTGGAGTGTACTAATGACAGGGTCTAATTCACCCCTCCACTTT. The sequence links TRBV30 to TRBJ1-6; 7 central nucleotides agree with TRBD1. V lost 0 bases and J lost 6 bases, and the count of bases not matched to a germline gene is 8. Via the germline V gene (reference sequence), CDR1 is GTSNPN and CDR2 SVGIG. The CDR3 has 16 amino acids, counting the end cysteine and phenylalanine. The DNA shown is the 48-base CDR3, in frame from base 1. Beyond the CDR3, the reference TRBV30 and TRBJ1-6 genes provide the residues; the full variable domain reads: SQTIHQWPATLVQPVGSPLSLECTVEGTSNPNLYWYRQAAGRGLQLLFYSVGIGQISSEVPQNLSASRPQDRQFILSSKKLLLSDSGFYLCAWSVLMTGSNSPLHFGNGTRLTVT.